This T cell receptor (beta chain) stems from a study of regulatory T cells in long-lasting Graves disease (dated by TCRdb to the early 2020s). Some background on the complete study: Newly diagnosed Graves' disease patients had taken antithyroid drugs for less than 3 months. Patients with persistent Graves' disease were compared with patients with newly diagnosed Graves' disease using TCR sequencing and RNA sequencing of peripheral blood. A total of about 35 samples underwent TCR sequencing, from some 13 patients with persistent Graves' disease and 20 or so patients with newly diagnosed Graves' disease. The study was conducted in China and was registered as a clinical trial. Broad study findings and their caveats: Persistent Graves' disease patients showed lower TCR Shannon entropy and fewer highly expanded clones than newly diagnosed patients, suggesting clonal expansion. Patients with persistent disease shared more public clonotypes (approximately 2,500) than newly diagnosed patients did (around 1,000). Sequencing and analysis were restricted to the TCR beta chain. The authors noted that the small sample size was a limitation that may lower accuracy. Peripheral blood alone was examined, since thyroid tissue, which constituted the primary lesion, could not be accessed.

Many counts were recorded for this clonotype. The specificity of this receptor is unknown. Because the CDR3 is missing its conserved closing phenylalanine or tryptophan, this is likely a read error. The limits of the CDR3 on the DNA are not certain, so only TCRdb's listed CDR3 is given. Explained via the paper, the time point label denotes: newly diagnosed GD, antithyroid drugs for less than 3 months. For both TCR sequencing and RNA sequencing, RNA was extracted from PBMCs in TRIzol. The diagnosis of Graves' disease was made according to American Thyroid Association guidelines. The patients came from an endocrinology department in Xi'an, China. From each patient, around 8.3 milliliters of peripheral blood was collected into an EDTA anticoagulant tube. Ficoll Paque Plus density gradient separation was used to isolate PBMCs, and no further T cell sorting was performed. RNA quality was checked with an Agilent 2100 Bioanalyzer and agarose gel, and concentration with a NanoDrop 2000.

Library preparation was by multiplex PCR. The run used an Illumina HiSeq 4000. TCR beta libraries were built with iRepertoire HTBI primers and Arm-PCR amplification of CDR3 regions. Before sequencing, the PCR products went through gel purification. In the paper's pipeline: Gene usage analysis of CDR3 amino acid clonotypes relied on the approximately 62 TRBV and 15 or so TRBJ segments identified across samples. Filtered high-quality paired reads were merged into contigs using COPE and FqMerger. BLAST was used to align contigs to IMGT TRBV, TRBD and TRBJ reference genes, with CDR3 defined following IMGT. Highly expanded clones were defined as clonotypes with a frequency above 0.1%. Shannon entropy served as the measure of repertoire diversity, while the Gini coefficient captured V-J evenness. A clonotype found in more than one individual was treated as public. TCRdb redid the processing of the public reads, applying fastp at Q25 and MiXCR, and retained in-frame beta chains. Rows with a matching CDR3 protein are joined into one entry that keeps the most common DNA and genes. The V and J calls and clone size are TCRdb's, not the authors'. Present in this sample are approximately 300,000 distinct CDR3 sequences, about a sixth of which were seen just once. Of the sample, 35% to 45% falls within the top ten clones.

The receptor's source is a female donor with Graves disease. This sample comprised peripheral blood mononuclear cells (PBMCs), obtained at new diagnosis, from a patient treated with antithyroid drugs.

The CDR3 sequence is CASSPDSRG. This chain is built from TRBV13 and TRBJ1-1; the table calls TRBD1, which could not be checked here. The CDR3 contains 9 residues when both ends are counted. The germline V gene (reference sequence) gives CDR1 as PRHDT and CDR2 as FYEKMQ.